These T cell receptor beta chains were read from a single sample in a study of patients and donors after allogeneic stem cell transplantation. TCRdb itself ran the RT-PCR reads through MiXCR, one entry per CDR3 protein. This repertoire shows about 960,000 distinct CDR3 sequences, roughly 18% found once; its top ten account for around 5.5%. Sample: blood, either unsorted or a sorted T cell fraction (not recorded which). The receptor set was obtained from a human donor who was either an allogeneic HSCT recipient or a stem cell or donor lymphocyte infusion donor (not recorded which). It is not recorded whose cells these are; they may come from a transplant donor. Each CDR3 is given with its conserved first and last residue. A D gene is named only where the DNA matches it firmly. Clone size is shown for a subset of rows, as once, few, many or a class of expanded clone.

J | D | size | V | DNA | CDR3
TRBJ2-7 | - | many | TRBV4-1 | TGCGCCAGCAGCCAGCCCTTTAGCGGACCTTCCTACGAGCAGTACTTC | CASSQPFSGPSYEQYF
TRBJ1-1 | TRBD1 | few | TRBV12-3/TRBV12-4 | TGTGCCAGCAGTACCCTGGGACAGGGAATCACTGAAGCTTTCTTT | CASSTLGQGITEAFF
TRBJ2-1 | - | - | TRBV6-1 | TGTGCCAGCAGTGATTCGTATCATCCCTACAATGAGCAGTTCTTC | CASSDSYHPYNEQFF
TRBJ1-5 | - | few | TRBV20-1 | TGCAGTGCCTCGGGACAAGTCCACAATCAGCCCCAGCATTTT | CSASGQVHNQPQHF
TRBJ2-2 | TRBD2 | - | TRBV6-5 | TGTGCCAGCAGTTACGTTAGCGGGAGTAACACCGGGGAGCTGTTTTTT | CASSYVSGSNTGELFF
TRBJ2-7 | TRBD2 | few | TRBV5-1 | TGCGCCAGCAGCTTGAGGGCAACTAGCGGGGCATCCTACGAGCAGTACTTC | CASSLRATSGASYEQYF
TRBJ2-3 | TRBD1 | - | TRBV4-2 | TGTGCCAGCAGCCAACCTCAGGGGGCAGGGTTGAAAGATACGCAGTATTTT | CASSQPQGAGLKDTQYF
TRBJ2-2 | - | few | TRBV6-2/TRBV6-3 | TGTGCCAGCAGTCCCTGGGGAGCTACCGGGGAGCTGTTTTTT | CASSPWGATGELFF
TRBJ1-1 | - | few | TRBV7-9 | TGTGCCAGCAGCTTAATGTCAATGAACACTGAAGCTTTCTTT | CASSLMSMNTEAFF
TRBJ2-1 | - | few | TRBV7-2 | TGTGCCAGCAGCTTAGAGGTGCTGCAGCACAATGAGCAGTTCTTC | CASSLEVLQHNEQFF
TRBJ1-1 | - | - | TRBV27 | TGTGCCAGCAGTTTGATCGGGGTCTCGAACACTGAAGCTTTCTTT | CASSLIGVSNTEAFF
TRBJ1-1 | - | few | TRBV10-3 | TGTGCCATCAGGACAGGCATGAACACTGAAGCTTTCTTT | CAIRTGMNTEAFF
TRBJ1-6 | - | few | TRBV2 | TGTGCCAGCAGTGAAGCGGGCAGAAAAGGGAATTCACCCCTCCACTTT | CASSEAGRKGNSPLHF
TRBJ2-7 | TRBD1 | - | TRBV5-1 | TGCGCCAGCAGCTGGGGCCTCGGACAGGGCGAGCAGTACTTC | CASSWGLGQGEQYF
TRBJ2-7 | TRBD2 | few | TRBV4-2 | TGTGCCAGCAGCCAACGTCACTTCCGGGACTACACCAGACTCAGCTCCTACGAGCAGTACTTC | CASSQRHFRDYTRLSSYEQYF
TRBJ2-2 | - | many | TRBV9 | TGTGCCAGCAGCGCCTCTCCCGGGGAGCTGTTTTTT | CASSASPGELFF
TRBJ2-2 | - | - | TRBV9 | TGTGCCAGCAGCGTAGCTCCGTACAGGTTTAACACCGGGGAGCTGTTTTTT | CASSVAPYRFNTGELFF
TRBJ2-1 | - | - | TRBV2 | TGTGCCAGCACGGGACCGAAACGAAATGAGCAGTTCTTC | CASTGPKRNEQFF
TRBJ1-2 | - | few | TRBV12-3/TRBV12-4 | TGTGCCAGCACCAGACTTCACGGCTACACCTTC | CASTRLHGYTF
TRBJ2-7 | - | - | TRBV3-1 | TGTGCCAGCAGCCAGGGCAGGGATCGCGAGCAGTACTTC | CASSQGRDREQYF
TRBJ1-2 | - | few | TRBV6-5 | TGTGCCAGCAGTTACTCGGGCACAGTCCACTACTATGGCTACACCTTC | CASSYSGTVHYYGYTF
TRBJ2-3 | TRBD2 | few | TRBV29-1 | TGCAGCGTTGTGGAGGGAGGGCGCTCGATGACGACTAGCACAGATACGCAGTATTTT | CSVVEGGRSMTTSTDTQYF
TRBJ2-1 | TRBD1 | few | TRBV29-1 | TGCAGCGTACCCGAAGAGGGGGCGAACTACAATGAGCAGTTCTTC | CSVPEEGANYNEQFF
TRBJ1-5 | - | - | TRBV24-1 | TGTGCCACCAGTGATTTGGGGTATAGCAATCAGCCCCAGCATTTT | CATSDLGYSNQPQHF
TRBJ2-2 | TRBD1 | - | TRBV6-2/TRBV6-3 | TGTGCCAGCGAAACCAACGGGACAGGAGGGGAGCTGTTTTTT | CASETNGTGGELFF
TRBJ2-2 | TRBD1 | - | TRBV6-2/TRBV6-3 | TGTGCCAGCAGTGGGATCCAGGGGGCGAAGTTCACCGGGGAGCTGTTTTTT | CASSGIQGAKFTGELFF
TRBJ2-3 | - | few | TRBV6-5 | TGTGCCAGCAGTTATGGACAGCTGACAGATACGCAGTATTTT | CASSYGQLTDTQYF
TRBJ2-3 | - | many | TRBV7-8 | TGTGCCAGCAGCCTACGACTAGTTGGGGCAGATACGCAGTATTTT | CASSLRLVGADTQYF
TRBJ2-3 | - | few | TRBV30 | TGTGCCTGGAATAGGAGGGGAGGAATCACAGATACGCAGTATTTT | CAWNRRGGITDTQYF
TRBJ2-1 | TRBD2 | few | TRBV6-1 | TGTGCCAGCACCTCCGGGGGGTCCAATGAGCAGTTCTTC | CASTSGGSNEQFF
TRBJ2-7 | - | many | TRBV12-3/TRBV12-4 | TGTGCCAGCAGTTTAGACGGAGGAGGATGGGCGCAGTACTTC | CASSLDGGGWAQYF
TRBJ2-2 | TRBD2 | - | TRBV9 | TGTGCCAGCAGCGTAAAACTAGCGGGGAAGAACACCGGGGAGCTGTTTTTT | CASSVKLAGKNTGELFF
TRBJ2-2 | - | - | TRBV29-1 | TGCAGCGTTGCGTCAGGGAACCCCGCCGGGGAGCTGTTTTTT | CSVASGNPAGELFF
TRBJ2-7 | - | - | TRBV20-1 | TGCAGTGCTAGACGGGTTGGTTCATCCTACGAGCAGTACTTC | CSARRVGSSYEQYF
TRBJ1-1 | TRBD1 | - | TRBV12-3/TRBV12-4 | TGTGCCAGCAGTGTACAGGGGGTAGGGACTGAAGCTTTCTTT | CASSVQGVGTEAFF
TRBJ2-3 | TRBD2 | - | TRBV11-3 | TGTGCCAGCAGCTTAGTCTCGGGAGGGCTTATAGATACGCAGTATTTT | CASSLVSGGLIDTQYF
TRBJ2-3 | - | - | TRBV9 | TGTGCCAGCAGCGTAGCAGGCGGAACAGCTAGCACAGATACGCAGTATTTT | CASSVAGGTASTDTQYF
TRBJ2-1 | TRBD1 | few | TRBV5-1 | TGCGCCAGCAGCGACGGGACAGGGCTTAACAATGAGCAGTTCTTC | CASSDGTGLNNEQFF
TRBJ2-5 | - | - | TRBV9 | TGTGCCAGCAGCGTAGGGGTTCGGACGGATACCAAAGAGACCCAGTACTTC | CASSVGVRTDTKETQYF
TRBJ2-7 | TRBD2 | - | TRBV11-2 | TGTGCCAGCAGACCGAATAGCGGGGGGGCCTACGAGCAGTACTTC | CASRPNSGGAYEQYF